This T cell receptor beta chain was obtained from a study of blood T cell repertoires in COVID-19. Overall study context: There were acute and convalescent COVID-19 samples, and they came from the United States, Italy and Spain. The cDNA or gDNA used as material had been derived from T cells, B-cell-depleted T cells, or PBMCs.

In the authors' methods: Using reference gene primer amplification, nucleated cell counts were estimated. Some clones are missing from TCRdb's copy, which holds only in-frame ones; the method was immunoSEQ multiplex PCR. From that table come the V and J calls and clone size; the DNA was used to work out D and trimming. The data hold approximately 330,000 clones, with around 90% observed a single time. This clone came up once. Seattle patient enrollment occurred during active infection, with longitudinal follow-up thereafter. Sequencing was carried out using peripheral blood. The receptor's source is a man aged 25 to 45 with COVID-19, enrolled during active disease.

CDR3 DNA sequence: TGTGCCAGCAGTCGGGTACCTTCACCCTACGAGCAGTACTTC. Translated, it gives CASSRVPSPYEQYF. The genes are TRBV28 and TRBJ2-7; no reliable D call. CDR1 is MDHEN, CDR2 SYDVKM, per germline. This CDR3 contains 14 residues. Trimming removed 5 bases at V and 2 bases at J, with 13 bases between.